Below are 6 T cell receptor beta chains sequenced from a single sample in a study of cytomegalovirus exposure and HLA in healthy donors. Sequenced by immunoSEQ multiplex PCR; TCRdb stores in-frame clones only, minus some. The sample lists tens of thousands of clones, roughly 93% occurring once. What was sequenced was PBMCs. The source is a man younger than 40 in good health and CMV-seronegative.

This sequence joins TRBV29-1 and TRBJ2-7; 7 positions match TRBD1. Germline CDR1 is SQVTM and CDR2 is ANQGSEA. The CDR3 is made up of 14 amino acids. J lost 4 bases, V lost 3 bases, and 9 bases had no gene match. CDR3 nucleotides: TGCAGCGTTGATGAGGGGGCCAGTGGTTACGAGCAGTACTTC. Translated: CSVDEGASGYEQYF.

This clone was seen only once. The genes are TRBV5-8 and TRBJ2-1, with D possibly matching TRBD2 (7 bases). CDR1 is SGHTS and CDR2 is YDEGEE in the germline V gene. The V and J ends lost 5 bases and 8 bases respectively, with 14 bases between them. There are 13 residues in the CDR3. CDR3 bases: TGTGCCAGCAGAGGGCGGGGGCGAGATGAGCAGTTCTTC. Translation: CASRGRGRDEQFF.

V gene TRBV6-4 combines with J gene TRBJ1-1; 9 bases are shared with TRBD1. This CDR3 spans 18 amino acids. V trimming: 5 bases; J trimming: 1 base; junction bases outside the gene matches: 14. The germline V gene has CDR1 MRHNA and CDR2 SNTAGT. DNA for the CDR3: TGTGCCAGCAGTAAACTACAGGGGGCGAAACCAGCGAACACTGAAGCTTTCTTT. Residues: CASSKLQGAKPANTEAFF.

The rearrangement links TRBV5-6 to TRBJ2-1, with a possible D match to TRBD1 (6 bases). Trimming removed 4 bases at V and 5 bases at J, with 19 bases between. The CDR3 has 16 residues. Germline V gene sequence: CDR1 SGHDT, CDR2 YYEEEE. The CDR3 is CASSGEWDTKDNEQFF. For the CDR3, the DNA is TGTGCCAGCAGCGGGGAGTGGGACACCAAGGACAATGAGCAGTTCTTC.

The chain carries TRBV10-3 and TRBJ1-1; possibly TRBD1 for D (5 bases). Per germline, CDR1 ENHRY and CDR2 SYGVKD. This CDR3 has 15 amino acids. V was shortened by 3 bases and J by 0 bases, with 11 bases between the two germline ends. The CDR3 sequence: CAISDPGSMNTEAFF. CDR3 coding DNA: TGTGCCATCAGTGACCCAGGGTCCATGAACACTGAAGCTTTCTTT.

This clone was recorded once. The J gene is TRBJ2-6, the V gene TRBV29-1, with D tentatively TRBD1 (5 bases). This CDR3 has 16 residues. Per germline, CDR1 SQVTM and CDR2 ANQGSEA. Trimming removed 1 base at V and 2 bases at J, with 12 bases between. The CDR3 DNA reads as TGCAGCGTTGAAGGGCAGGGCAGTGCTGGGGCCAACGTCCTGACTTTC. Translated: CSVEGQGSAGANVLTF.